This is a list of T cell receptor beta chains from one sample in a study of T cells after yellow fever vaccination. A single record per CDR3 protein comes from TCRdb applying MiXCR to the 5' RACE reads. The sample yields 300,000 to 400,000 distinct CDR3 sequences, over 8% seen once. The specimen comprised PBMCs, sampled on the day of the first yellow fever vaccination. These receptors were collected from a man aged 18 to 30 who received the YFV17D yellow fever vaccine. CDR3s include the opening cysteine and the closing phenylalanine or tryptophan. Fields, in order: V gene, J gene, D gene, clone size, CDR3 DNA, CDR3 protein. The D gene is left open where the match is weak. The size entry is marked missing in some rows and otherwise reads once, few, many or a size class.

TRBV2	TRBJ2-7	NA	NA	TGTGCCAGCAGTGAGGACAGACTCGGCTACGAGCAGTACTTC	CASSEDRLGYEQYF
TRBV20-1	TRBJ2-5	NA	NA	TGCAGTGCTAGGCCCCCCTTCCAAGAGACCCAGTACTTC	CSARPPFQETQYF
TRBV9	TRBJ2-5	NA	few	TGTGCCAGCAGCGCCCTCTCTGGGGAGACCCAGTACTTC	CASSALSGETQYF
TRBV4-1	TRBJ1-5	NA	many	TGCGCCAGCAGCCAAGCGGTTGGAGGGGCGGTAGGCAATCAGCCCCAGCATTTT	CASSQAVGGAVGNQPQHF
TRBV7-2	TRBJ2-7	NA	few	TGTGCCAGCAGCTTAGGACAGGTCACTACCTACGAGCAGTACTTC	CASSLGQVTTYEQYF
TRBV7-9	TRBJ1-6	NA	NA	TGTGCCAGCAGCCCAAATTTGGCGGGTCATTCACCCCTCCACTTT	CASSPNLAGHSPLHF
TRBV20-1	TRBJ1-2	TRBD1	NA	TGCAGTGCGTACCGGGACAGGGAAGACTATGGCTACACCTTC	CSAYRDREDYGYTF
TRBV5-1	TRBJ2-5	NA	NA	TGCGCCAGCACTTTATTCGGGGAAAGGGAGACCCAGTACTTC	CASTLFGERETQYF
TRBV4-1	TRBJ1-2	NA	NA	TGCGCCAGCAGCCAAGGGGGGCCCTATGGCTACACCTTC	CASSQGGPYGYTF
TRBV28	TRBJ2-1	NA	few	TGTGCCAGCAGTTTTAGAACTAGGACGAATGAGCAGTTCTTC	CASSFRTRTNEQFF
TRBV7-2	TRBJ2-5	NA	few	TGTGCCAGCAGCTGGACGGGGGGCCATCAAGAGACCCAGTACTTC	CASSWTGGHQETQYF
TRBV27	TRBJ2-5	TRBD1	many	TGTGCCAGCAGTAGGATGACAGGGATGGGGGAGACCCAGTACTTC	CASSRMTGMGETQYF
TRBV30	TRBJ2-5	TRBD2	many	TGTGCCTGTTCTCTAGCGGGGGGACCCGATGGGGCCCAGTACTTC	CACSLAGGPDGAQYF
TRBV5-1	TRBJ1-6	NA	few	TGCGCCAGCAGCTTTTCAGGGTTTTCACCCCTCCACTTT	CASSFSGFSPLHF
TRBV10-3	TRBJ2-5	TRBD2	many	TGTGCCATCAGTGATTCCCCACCGGGGGGGCGAACCTACCAAGAGACCCAGTACTTC	CAISDSPPGGRTYQETQYF
TRBV30	TRBJ2-5	NA	NA	TGTGCCTGGAGGGCCCCCTCGGGGAATCAAGAGACCCAGTACTTC	CAWRAPSGNQETQYF
TRBV5-1	TRBJ2-1	NA	many	TGCGCCAGCAGCTACGACAGTTACAATGAGCAGTTCTTC	CASSYDSYNEQFF
TRBV4-3	TRBJ1-1	TRBD1	NA	TGCGCCAGCAGCCAAGAAGAGACAGGGGGCCGGGAAGCTTTCTTT	CASSQEETGGREAFF
TRBV28	TRBJ2-3	NA	NA	TGTGCCAGCCGACCCCAGGGAACAGATACGCAGTATTTT	CASRPQGTDTQYF
TRBV20-1	TRBJ1-1	NA	many	TGCAGTCCCGTGGAGGGGACAAACACTGAAGCTTTCTTT	CSPVEGTNTEAFF
TRBV5-1	TRBJ2-5	NA	few	TGCGCCAGCATTCCACAGGGGGGGGGGCAAGAGACCCAGTACTTC	CASIPQGGGQETQYF
TRBV30	TRBJ1-6	TRBD1	few	TGTGCCTGGAGTCAGGGACAGGGACTTTCACCCCTCCACTTT	CAWSQGQGLSPLHF